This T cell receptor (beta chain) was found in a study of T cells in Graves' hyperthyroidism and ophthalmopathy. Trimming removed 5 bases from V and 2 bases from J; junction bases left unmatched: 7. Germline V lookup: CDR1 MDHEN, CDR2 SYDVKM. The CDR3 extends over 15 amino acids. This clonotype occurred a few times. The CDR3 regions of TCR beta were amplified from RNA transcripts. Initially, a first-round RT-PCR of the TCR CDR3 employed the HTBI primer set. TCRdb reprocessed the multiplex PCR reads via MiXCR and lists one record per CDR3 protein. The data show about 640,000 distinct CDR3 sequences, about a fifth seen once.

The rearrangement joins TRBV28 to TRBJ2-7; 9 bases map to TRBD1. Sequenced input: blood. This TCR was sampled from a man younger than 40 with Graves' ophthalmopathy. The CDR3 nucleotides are TGTGCCAGCAGTCTGGACAGGGGAAAGACCTACGAGCAGTACTTC. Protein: CASSLDRGKTYEQYF. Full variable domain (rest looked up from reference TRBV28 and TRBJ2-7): DVKVTQSSRYLVKRTGEKVFLECVQDMDHENMFWYRQDPGLGLRLIYFSYDVKMKEKGDIPEGYSVSREKKERFSLILESASTNQTSMYLCASSLDRGKTYEQYFGPGTRLTVT.